A selection of T cell receptor beta chains follows, all from one sample in a study of T cells in Graves' hyperthyroidism and ophthalmopathy. TCRdb called the multiplex PCR reads again in MiXCR, with one record for every CDR3 protein. The sample lists 250,000 to 300,000 distinct CDR3 sequences, roughly 13% occurring once. The material sequenced was blood. The receptors shown here come from a woman aged 25 to 39 with Graves' hyperthyroidism that later progressed to Graves' ophthalmopathy. CDR3s include the opening cysteine and the closing phenylalanine or tryptophan. The order of the fields is clone size, D gene, J gene, V gene, CDR3 protein, CDR3 DNA. The D gene is left open where the match is weak. Only some rows state a clone size, as once, few, many or a class for expanded clones.

many | - | TRBJ1-4 | TRBV28 | CASSLRGASNEKLFF | TGTGCCAGCAGTTTAAGAGGGGCGTCTAATGAAAAACTGTTTTTT
many | TRBD1 | TRBJ1-1 | TRBV28 | CASSLVTGGMNTEAFF | TGTGCCAGCAGTTTAGTTACAGGGGGGATGAACACTGAAGCTTTCTTT
many | - | TRBJ2-5 | TRBV12-3/TRBV12-4 | CASSLSRAETQYF | TGTGCCAGCAGTTTATCCAGGGCAGAGACCCAGTACTTC
many | - | TRBJ2-1 | TRBV30 | CAWSVGALQFF | TGTGCCTGGAGTGTAGGGGCCTTGCAGTTCTTC
- | - | TRBJ1-1 | TRBV9 | CASSPLYSGRDTEAFF | TGTGCCAGCAGCCCCTTATACTCAGGTAGGGACACTGAAGCTTTCTTT
- | - | TRBJ2-5 | TRBV7-9 | CASSPSLLRIFGTQYF | TGTGCCAGCAGCCCTAGCTTGTTGAGGATTTTCGGGACCCAGTACTTC
many | TRBD2 | TRBJ2-3 | TRBV12-3/TRBV12-4 | CATSRGYTDTQYF | TGTGCCACCTCGCGGGGGTACACAGATACGCAGTATTTT
many | TRBD2 | TRBJ2-3 | TRBV28 | CASSLPGGPGDTQYF | TGTGCCAGCAGTTTACCGGGAGGGCCGGGAGATACGCAGTATTTT
many | - | TRBJ2-7 | TRBV28 | CASSFTGYEQYF | TGTGCCAGCAGTTTTACGGGCTACGAGCAGTACTTC
many | - | TRBJ1-4 | TRBV4-3 | CASTPTVANEKLFF | TGCGCCAGCACCCCCACAGTAGCTAATGAAAAACTGTTTTTT
many | - | TRBJ1-2 | TRBV5-1 | CASSSGDGYTF | TGCGCCAGCAGCTCAGGCGATGGCTACACCTTC
- | - | TRBJ2-5 | TRBV10-3 | CAISEPDLGETQYF | TGTGCCATCAGTGAGCCGGACCTGGGGGAGACCCAGTACTTC
- | - | TRBJ2-7 | TRBV5-1 | CASSPEGLYEQYF | TGCGCCAGCAGCCCTGAAGGTCTCTACGAGCAGTACTTC
many | TRBD2 | TRBJ2-1 | TRBV3-1 | CASTASPSGRRNEQFF | TGTGCCAGCACCGCCTCGCCTAGCGGGAGAAGGAATGAGCAGTTCTTC
few | - | TRBJ2-1 | TRBV9 | CASTAGPSNEQFF | TGTGCCAGCACCGCGGGACCGAGCAATGAGCAGTTCTTC
- | TRBD1 | TRBJ1-2 | TRBV29-1 | CSVIPPQGALHGYTF | TGCAGCGTTATTCCCCCACAGGGGGCGCTTCATGGCTACACCTTC